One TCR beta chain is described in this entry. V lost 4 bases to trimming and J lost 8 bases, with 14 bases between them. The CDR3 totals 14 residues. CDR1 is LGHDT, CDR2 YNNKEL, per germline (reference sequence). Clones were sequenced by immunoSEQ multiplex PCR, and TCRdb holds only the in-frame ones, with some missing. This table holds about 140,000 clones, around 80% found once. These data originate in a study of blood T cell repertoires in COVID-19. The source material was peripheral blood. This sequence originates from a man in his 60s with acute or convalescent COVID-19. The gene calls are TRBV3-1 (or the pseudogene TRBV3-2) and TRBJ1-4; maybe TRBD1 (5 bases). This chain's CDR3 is CASSLGGGEEKLFF. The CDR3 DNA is TGTGCCAGCAGCCTTGGGGGAGGGGAGGAAAAACTGTTTTTT.